This T cell receptor (beta chain) was obtained from a study of OX40 agonist ivuxolimab in advanced cancers. Background on the study: Prior checkpoint blockade (anti-PD-1, anti-PD-L1 or anti-CTLA-4) was permitted; about 40% had it. Broader study findings: Patients with a partial response at 0.1-3.0 mg/kg had among the lowest clonal expansion. Nonresponders included some who also had low normalized T-cell clonal expansion. Dose levels from 0.1 to 3.0 mg/kg saw CD4+ and CD8+ blood T cells expand clonally by week 6.

V was trimmed by 3 bases and J by 2 bases, leaving 6 bases between them. The CDR3 runs 13 residues. Germline CDR1 and CDR2: MNHEY and SMNVEV (reference sequence). Produced via immunoSEQ multiplex PCR; TCRdb's table is partial and in-frame only. The data hold more than 45,000 clones, with about 81% observed a single time. Remarks on this clone: Its antigen is not identified.

The sequence derives from an adult with an advanced solid tumor such as melanoma, head and neck, liver or kidney cancer. The sequencing used CD4+ or CD8+ T cells sorted from blood, collected in a trial of the OX40 agonist ivuxolimab. V is TRBV27 and J is TRBJ2-3; D ambiguous. As DNA, the CDR3 is TGTGCCAGCAGTTTGTCCTACACAGATACGCAGTATTTT. Residues: CASSLSYTDTQYF.